This T cell receptor (beta chain) emerged from a study of blood T cell repertoires in COVID-19. In the authors' workflow: Quantification of nucleated cells was approximated via reference gene primer amplification. Using immunoSEQ multiplex PCR, the repertoire was profiled, and TCRdb retains in-frame clones only, with some absent. D and trimming come from the DNA, and the V and J calls and clone size come from that table. The sample lists 130,000 to 150,000 clones, 65% to 85% seen once, with over 8.5% in the top ten. This clone was counted only a few times. Trimming at V came to 4 bases and at J to 8 bases, leaving 7 bases not matched to a gene. This CDR3 spans 14 amino acids. CDR1 is LNHDA and CDR2 is SQIVND in the germline V gene (reference sequence).

The sequence derives from a man aged 45-60 years with active or convalescent COVID-19. The rearrangement uses TRBV19 and TRBJ2-1, with 8 bases that match TRBD1. The sample was peripheral blood. The CDR3, as DNA: TGTGCCAGTAGTAACCAGGGGGCGAGGCATGAGCAGTTCTTC. Its protein product is CASSNQGARHEQFF.